This T cell receptor (beta chain) stems from a study of blood T cell repertoires in COVID-19. V was clipped by 0 bases and J by 9 bases, with 12 bases between them. CDR3 length: 13 residues. Germline V gene sequence: CDR1 GTSNPN, CDR2 SVGIG (reference sequence). Clones were read by immunoSEQ multiplex PCR, and TCRdb kept only the in-frame ones, dropping some. Of approximately 170,000 clones detected, roughly 70% appear once; the ten largest clones hold around 3%. The sample holds one count of this clone. This sequence joins TRBV30 and TRBJ1-3; D perhaps matches TRBD1 (5 bases). The receptor comes from an elderly woman with acute or convalescent COVID-19. The sample taken for sequencing was peripheral blood. This CDR3 is CAWSVSGSATIYF. CDR3 bases: TGTGCCTGGAGTGTATCAGGGTCGGCCACCATATATTTT.